This T cell receptor beta chain appears in the sequencing data of a study of OX40 agonist ivuxolimab in advanced cancers. About the study: The patients received ivuxolimab by intravenous route every 2 weeks at 0.01 to 10 mg/kg.

Regarding this clone: The antigen remains undetermined.

Whole-study results and caveats: Compared with CD4+, CD8+ T cells on average had more expanded clones.

Assay: immunoSEQ multiplex PCR; the TCRdb copy retains only in-frame clones and omits some. The top ten clones hold 0.31% of a sample with approximately 100,000 clones, 90% to 95% of them seen once. The sequence came from an adult with an advanced solid tumor such as melanoma, head and neck, liver or kidney cancer. The source was CD4+ or CD8+ T cells sorted from blood, collected in a trial of the OX40 agonist ivuxolimab.

Here the CDR3 reads CASNPPGLASNEQFF. The CDR3 DNA follows: TGTGCCAGCAACCCGCCGGGACTAGCTAGCAATGAGCAGTTCTTC. The chain recombines TRBV7-2 with TRBJ2-1; 9 nucleotides agree with TRBD2. The CDR3 sequence is 15 residues long. With 7 bases clipped from V and 6 bases from J, the junction kept 10 bases outside the gene matches. From germline, CDR1 is SGHTA and CDR2 FQGNSA.